This T cell receptor beta chain was captured by sequencing in a study of cytomegalovirus exposure and HLA in healthy donors. Study-level findings and limits: Confirmation in vitro established that three CMV-associated chains were specific for CMV antigens. A later analysis found most CMV-associated TCR beta chains apparently HLA-restricted.

To note about this clone: Its antigen is still unknown.

The CDR3 consists of 17 residues. Trimming took 6 bases from V and 0 from J, leaving 15 bases between them. CDR1 is LNHDA and CDR2 is SQIVND in the germline V gene (reference sequence). Both 60 Vbeta primers and 13 Jbeta primers went into the PCR. Sequencing used immunoSEQ multiplex PCR; TCRdb keeps in-frame clones, though not all of them. Of around 150,000 clones in the sample, 60% to 85% were seen once. The J gene is TRBJ1-6, the V gene TRBV19; perhaps TRBD1 as D (5 bases). This receptor was identified in a male donor in good health and CMV-seronegative. The sequenced sample consisted of PBMCs. The CDR3 coding sequence is TGTGCCAGTAGCCCCAAGGACACAAGCTCCTATAATTCACCCCTCCACTTT. Protein sequence: CASSPKDTSSYNSPLHF.